This TCR beta chain was recorded in a study of blood T cell repertoires in COVID-19. Study-wide background: The origin of the acute and convalescent COVID-19 samples was the United States, Italy and Spain. PBMCs, B-cell-depleted T cells, or T cells were the source of the cDNA or gDNA that made up the material.

Germline values: CDR1 WNHNN, CDR2 SYGVQD (reference sequence). The CDR3 covers 15 residues. The V and J ends lost 8 bases and 4 bases respectively, with 18 bases between them. Those enrolled in Seattle joined during active infection and were followed longitudinally afterward. Authors' methods: Amplifying reference gene primers gave estimates of nucleated cell counts. Sequenced by immunoSEQ multiplex PCR; TCRdb stores in-frame clones only, minus some. V, J and clone size are taken as reported in that table, and D and trimming were inferred from the DNA itself. The data show 120,000 to 150,000 clones, with roughly 88% seen just once and around 8% held by the top ten.

The sequencing input was peripheral blood. The receptor comes from a woman aged 55-70 years with COVID-19, enrolled during active disease. This sequence joins TRBV10-1 and TRBJ2-4, with D maybe TRBD1 (6 bases). CDR3 in DNA: TGCGCCAGCCCCCCGACCAGGGGAACGAAAAACATTCAGTACTTC. It is translated as CASPPTRGTKNIQYF.